Sequencing of this T cell receptor (beta chain) was carried out in a study of blood T cell repertoires in COVID-19. Measured with immunoSEQ multiplex PCR; TCRdb has only the in-frame clones, and not every one. Seen here are a few hundred thousand clones, around 86% observed once, and the top ten hold approximately 4.4%. With V trimmed by 3 bases and J by 1 base, 0 bases remained unmatched. The germline gives CDR1 SGHTA, CDR2 FQGNSA. The CDR3 has 15 residues. Living in under 30 US areas, the participants were between roughly 18 and 89 years of age. Which cohort a participant joined came from the clinical history participants gave.

Sequencing was performed on PBMCs or T cells enriched from blood (not recorded which). The source of this sequence is a woman in her forties with acute COVID-19. This chain links TRBV7-2 with TRBJ2-6; 7 nucleotides match TRBD1. CDR3 protein: CASSLTGSGANVLTF. The CDR3 region has the DNA TGTGCCAGCAGCTTGACAGGGTCTGGGGCCAACGTCCTGACTTTC.